The next 20 T cell receptor beta chains were all read from a single sample in a study of cytomegalovirus exposure and HLA in healthy donors (dated by TCRdb to about 2017). Library generation was performed with the immunoSEQ multiplex PCR assay. For the multiplex PCR, a mixture combining 60 forward primers for TCR Vbeta segments and 13 reverse primers for TCR Jbeta segments was used. Entries here come from immuneACCESS through TCRdb and include only in-frame sequences with V and J called. Some clones fail to appear in such tables; in the studies checked, an unresolved V gene covers under half of the shortfall, and the cause of the remainder is unknown. The sample yields approximately 190,000 clones; more than 75% were counted once. The top ten hold roughly 0.8% of the sample. Sequencing input: PBMCs. These receptors originate from a woman under 30 in good health and CMV-seronegative.

This clone was detected only a few times. J is TRBJ2-2 and V is TRBV19, with unresolved D. The CDR3 covers 17 residues. CDR1 is LNHDA and CDR2 is SQIVND in the germline V gene (reference sequence). The germline V and J ends were trimmed by 3 bases and 1 base, with 15 bases remaining between them. The CDR3 DNA sequence: TGTGCCAGTAGTATTCCCCCCCCTAGATTGAACACCGGGGAGCTGTTTTTT. This sequence encodes CASSIPPPRLNTGELFF. Looking up the rest from reference TRBV19 and TRBJ2-2 gives the full variable domain: DGGITQSPKYLFRKEGQNVTLSCEQNLNHDAMYWYRQDPGQGLRLIYYSQIVNDFQKGDIAEGYSVSREKKESFPLTVTSAQKNPTAFYLCASSIPPPRLNTGELFFGEGSRLTVL.

This clone was found once. The V and J genes are TRBV7-9 and TRBJ2-1; D possibly corresponds to TRBD2 (5 bases). Germline V gene lookup returns CDR1 SEHNR and CDR2 FQNEAQ (reference sequence). This CDR3 has 15 residues. Trimming removed 2 bases at V and 5 bases at J, with 13 bases between. The CDR3 nucleotides are TGTGCCAGCAGCTTATACGGCGGAGGCAACAATGAGCAGTTCTTC. Amino acid sequence: CASSLYGGGNNEQFF.

This sequence joins TRBV7-9 and TRBJ2-7; the D gene is possibly TRBD1 (6 bases). This CDR3 contains 13 residues. The germline CDR1 and CDR2 sequences are SEHNR and FQNEAQ (reference sequence). With 5 bases removed from V and 2 bases from J, the gap between germline ends came to 10 bases. CDR3 nucleotide sequence: TGTGCCAGCAGCCGGGACACAGCCTACGAGCAGTACTTC. Its protein is CASSRDTAYEQYF. Full variable domain (missing parts from reference TRBV7-9 and TRBJ2-7): DTGVSQNPRHKITKRGQNVTFRCDPISEHNRLYWYRQTLGQGPEFLTYFQNEAQLEKSRLLSDRFSAERPKGSFSTLEIQRTEQGDSAMYLCASSRDTAYEQYFGPGTRLTVT.

The rearrangement joins TRBV7-9 to TRBJ1-2; 7 nucleotides match TRBD1. This CDR3 region has 14 residues. J gave up 0 bases and V 7 bases, and 5 bases lay outside the gene matches. CDR1 SEHNR and CDR2 FQNEAQ come from the germline V gene (reference sequence). The CDR3 sequence: CASILQGANYGYTF. The CDR3 DNA reads as TGTGCCAGCATCCTTCAGGGGGCTAACTATGGCTACACCTTC.

The genes are TRBV25-1 and TRBJ1-5; weak D call: TRBD1 (6 bases). The V end was cut by 2 bases, the J end by 0 bases, with 11 bases between. The CDR3 spans 16 residues. The germline V gene encodes CDR1 MGHDK and CDR2 SYGVNS. This CDR3 is CASSEANRVSNQPQHF. In DNA form, the CDR3 reads TGTGCCAGCAGTGAAGCAAACAGGGTTAGCAATCAGCCCCAGCATTTT.

The gene calls are TRBV7-6 and TRBJ2-3; 14 bases fit TRBD2. CDR1 and CDR2 (germline): SGHVS, FNYEAQ. The CDR3 has 18 residues. After removal of 1 base from V and 4 bases from J, the junction contained 7 bases not matched to a gene. CDR3: CASSLGLAGGRAADTQYF. In nucleotides, the CDR3 is TGTGCCAGCAGCTTAGGACTAGCGGGAGGGCGTGCGGCAGATACGCAGTATTTT.

This clone was counted a single time. The CDR3 protein is CASSQLRGDTGELFF. The CDR3 nucleotides read TGTGCCAGCAGCCAGTTGCGGGGGGACACCGGGGAGCTGTTTTTT. The gene calls are TRBV7-6 and TRBJ2-2; TRBD2 matches 8 bases. V shed 5 bases, J shed 3 bases, and the junction held 5 bases outside the gene matches. The CDR3 contains 15 residues. CDR1 is SGHVS, CDR2 FNYEAQ, per germline.

This chain links TRBV7-9 with TRBJ1-4; TRBD1 matches at 7 bases. Trimming at V came to 6 bases and at J to 3 bases, leaving 7 bases not matched to a gene. From germline, CDR1 is SEHNR and CDR2 FQNEAQ (reference sequence). This CDR3 is built from 15 residues. CDR3 nucleotides: TGTGCCAGCAGGGTAGAGGGGGCGGCTAATGAAAAACTGTTTTTT. This gives the protein CASRVEGAANEKLFF.

The chain recombines TRBV6-1 with TRBJ1-2; D is perhaps TRBD1 (6 bases). The germline V gene has CDR1 MNHNS and CDR2 SASEGT. The CDR3 has 13 residues. Trimming took off 4 bases at V and 4 bases at J, with 10 bases between the two ends. The CDR3 region has the DNA TGTGCCAGCAGTGCTGACAGGCCCTATGGCTACACCTTC. Encoded protein: CASSADRPYGYTF.

The V call is TRBV6-1, the J call TRBJ1-4, with D possibly TRBD1 on 6 matching bases. Between the trimmed V and J ends, which lost 3 bases and 0 bases, there was a span of 14 bases. There are 17 residues in the CDR3. In germline, CDR1 is MNHNS, CDR2 SASEGT. CDR3 amino acids: CASSDRGPRSTNEKLFF. The CDR3, as DNA: TGTGCCAGCAGTGACAGGGGCCCAAGGTCAACTAATGAAAAACTGTTTTTT.

The chain carries TRBV11-2 and TRBJ2-3; 8 nucleotides agree with TRBD2. V trimming: 1 base; J trimming: 1 base; junction bases outside the gene matches: 10. The V gene's germline CDR1 is SGHAT and CDR2 FQNNGV. The CDR3 loop spans 18 amino acids. In DNA form, the CDR3 reads TGTGCCAGCAGCTTAGGTCCCTTACTAGCGGAAGGCACAGATACGCAGTATTTT. It is translated as CASSLGPLLAEGTDTQYF.

The chain carries TRBV9 and TRBJ2-1; 12 nucleotides agree with TRBD1. The germline CDR1 and CDR2 sequences are SGDLS and YYNGEE. The CDR3 has 15 amino acids. Trimming removed 7 bases from V and 4 bases from J; junction bases left unmatched: 6. In DNA, the CDR3 is TGTGCCAGCGAGGCGGGACAGGGGGCTTACAATGAGCAGTTCTTC. Its protein product is CASEAGQGAYNEQFF.

This clone was seen a single time. The gene calls are TRBV28 and TRBJ2-7; a possible D gene is TRBD2 (6 bases). This CDR3 region has 13 residues. V lost 6 bases to trimming and J lost 12 bases, with 21 bases between them. Germline CDR1 reads MDHEN; CDR2 reads SYDVKM. The CDR3 bases are TGTGCCAGCAGAAGGGAGGAAAACAAAGGTCGGTACTTC. It codes for CASRREENKGRYF.

The chain couples TRBV28 to TRBJ1-2, with 11 bases matching TRBD1. The CDR3 extends over 15 amino acids. Germline V lookup: CDR1 MDHEN, CDR2 SYDVKM. The V gene end was trimmed by 8 bases and the J gene end by 7 bases; junction bases not matched to a gene: 12. CDR3 DNA sequence: TGTGCCAGCTGGACAGGGGGCGCGGGTCTCAGTGGCTACACCTTC. Its protein is CASWTGGAGLSGYTF.

This chain joins TRBV11-2 and TRBJ1-1; D gene ambiguous. V was pared by 2 bases and J by 4 bases, with 14 bases between. The length of the CDR3 is 15 residues. In germline, CDR1 is SGHAT, CDR2 FQNNGV. In nucleotides, the CDR3 is TGTGCCAGCAGCTTACGTACCGGGGAGGCCACTGAAGCTTTCTTT. Encoded protein: CASSLRTGEATEAFF.

This chain uses TRBV5-1 with TRBJ2-2; D gene uncertain. CDR3 length: 15 residues. Germline-derived CDR1 and CDR2 are SGHRS and YFSETQ. V lost 4 bases, J lost 5 bases, and 15 bases lay in between. The CDR3 bases are TGCGCCAGCAGCCTCGGCGAGGAATGGACCGGGGAGCTGTTTTTT. It encodes CASSLGEEWTGELFF.

This chain joins TRBV7-2 and TRBJ2-1; 10 positions match TRBD2. The CDR3 spans 14 residues. The junction had 5 bases not matched to a gene; V was cut back by 5 bases and J by 7 bases. Germline V gene sequence: CDR1 SGHTA, CDR2 FQGNSA. Here the CDR3 reads CASSRRGLANEQFF. CDR3 DNA: TGTGCCAGCAGCCGGCGGGGACTAGCGAATGAGCAGTTCTTC.

The chain carries TRBV5-5 and TRBJ2-7, with 7 bases matching TRBD2. CDR1 is SGHKS, CDR2 YYEKEE, per germline (reference sequence). Trimming at V came to 3 bases and at J to 2 bases, leaving 8 bases not matched to a gene. The CDR3 sequence is 15 residues long. CDR3 bases: TGTGCCAGCAGCTGGTCCGGGGGGAGCACCTACGAGCAGTACTTC. Translated, it gives CASSWSGGSTYEQYF.

This clone was recorded a few times. The chain couples TRBV28 to TRBJ2-3; TRBD2 aligns across 7 bases. This CDR3 contains 15 residues. Germline-derived CDR1 and CDR2 are MDHEN and SYDVKM. V was pared by 2 bases and J by 2 bases, with 4 bases of the junction left unmatched. For the CDR3, the DNA is TGTGCCAGCAGTTTAGGTAGCGGGCTCACAGATACGCAGTATTTT. Residues: CASSLGSGLTDTQYF.

V is TRBV13 and J is TRBJ2-3; 15 bases fit TRBD2. The CDR3 has 17 amino acids. J gave up 6 bases and V 7 bases, and 11 bases lay outside the gene matches. Germline lookup yields CDR1 PRHDT and CDR2 FYEKMQ (reference sequence). CDR3: CASTYTTGTSGGDTQYF. The CDR3 nucleotides read TGTGCCAGCACGTACACCACGGGGACTAGCGGGGGGGATACGCAGTATTTT.